This TCR beta chain emerged from a study of T cell changes during pregnancy in multiple sclerosis (dated 2019 in TCRdb). Some background on the complete study: The study looked at changes in the T cell repertoire across pregnancy in women with multiple sclerosis.

The CDR3 covers 15 residues, taking in both the cysteine and the phenylalanine. Just CDR3 DNA is preserved here, 45 bases in frame from base 1. Libraries were constructed by the immunoSEQ multiplex PCR assay. TCRdb re-hosts the immuneACCESS table, in-frame sequences only. Its copies lack some clones; in the studies checked, an unresolved V gene accounts for under half of them, and the cause for the rest is not known. A total of tens of thousands of clones appear in this sample, 93% of them only once. The ten largest make up roughly 2.5% of the sample. About this clone itself: The clone's antigen remains unknown. Nothing much larger sits one base from this clone, and base qualities are not available.

This material consisted of peripheral blood, taken in the second trimester of pregnancy. This sequence uses TRBV21-1 and TRBJ2-2; the table assigns TRBD1, which was not confirmed against the DNA. TRBV21-1 is described as a pseudogene. The TCR originated in a female donor with multiple sclerosis, enrolled in a pregnancy study. The CDR3 region reads CASSPTGTGPGELFF. The nucleotide sequence is given as TGTGCCAGCAGTCCAACCGGGACAGGGCCAGGGGAGCTGTTTTTT.